This T cell receptor beta chain comes out of a study of blood T cell repertoires in COVID-19. The wider study: Sources were T cells, B-cell-depleted T cells, or PBMCs; the material itself was cDNA or gDNA.

Seattle enrolled patients during active infection and tracked them longitudinally. This clone was detected once. The authors' processing: Estimation of nucleated cell counts relied on the amplification of reference gene primers. Repertoires were generated with immunoSEQ multiplex PCR, while TCRdb's copy carries only in-frame clones and drops some. V and J calls and clone size follow that table, whereas D and trimming were derived from the DNA. The sample yields 300,000 or so clones, roughly 90% seen once. Germline-derived CDR1 and CDR2 are KGHSH and LQKENI. V lost 6 bases to trimming and J lost 0 bases, with 23 bases between them. CDR3 length: 18 amino acids.

Specimen: peripheral blood. This chain joins TRBV18 and TRBJ1-2, with a weak D call TRBD1 (5 bases). This receptor was taken from a young woman with COVID-19, enrolled during active disease. In DNA, the CDR3 is TGTGCCAGCTCCCACGATCAGTGGGGGGGTACGACTAACTATGGCTACACCTTC. Translation gives CASSHDQWGGTTNYGYTF.